This T cell receptor beta chain was captured in a study of blood T cell repertoires in COVID-19. About the research overall: In each case, the material was cDNA or gDNA derived from T cells, B-cell-depleted T cells, or PBMCs.

The CDR3 totals 14 residues. Germline V gives CDR1 LGHDT, CDR2 YNNKEL (reference sequence). V was pared by 1 base and J by 1 base, with 5 bases between. Sequencing used immunoSEQ multiplex PCR; TCRdb keeps in-frame clones, though not all of them. The data contain 120,000 to 150,000 clones, about 80% of them singletons. The source is a human donor in a cohort sampled during active COVID-19. The V gene is TRBV3-1 (or the pseudogene TRBV3-2), the J gene TRBJ1-3; unclear D gene. Sequenced material: peripheral blood. CDR3 DNA sequence: TGTGCCAGCAGCCAAGGACATTCTGGAAACACCATATATTTT. It is translated as CASSQGHSGNTIYF.